This T cell receptor beta chain was sequenced in a study of blood T cell repertoires in COVID-19. Whole-study context: Some COVID-19 samples were acute and others convalescent; all came from the United States, Italy and Spain. PBMCs, B-cell-depleted T cells, or T cells provided the cDNA or gDNA that made up the material.

Germline assignment: CDR1 LNHDA and CDR2 SQIVND (reference sequence). Trimming removed 7 bases at V and 5 bases at J, with 11 bases between. The CDR3 consists of 12 residues. Per the original methods: From reference gene primer amplification, estimates of nucleated cell counts were derived. Clones were read by immunoSEQ multiplex PCR, and TCRdb kept only the in-frame ones, dropping some. D and trimming were read from the DNA, whereas the V and J calls and clone size are those reported in that table. Of roughly 26,000 clones listed, about 92% were seen once; the top ten hold 2.1%. V is TRBV19 and J is TRBJ1-1; D is possibly TRBD1 (6 bases). Sample: peripheral blood. This receptor was taken from a human donor in a cohort sampled during active COVID-19. The CDR3 DNA sequence: TGTGCCAGTAAACAGGGCGGGACTGAAGCTTTCTTT. Translating it yields CASKQGGTEAFF. Full variable domain (outside the CDR3, taken from reference TRBV19 and TRBJ1-1): DGGITQSPKYLFRKEGQNVTLSCEQNLNHDAMYWYRQDPGQGLRLIYYSQIVNDFQKGDIAEGYSVSREKKESFPLTVTSAQKNPTAFYLCASKQGGTEAFFGQGTRLTVV.